This TCR beta chain was captured in a study of shared clonotypes between healthy human individuals. Whole-study findings and limits: Represented genetic and exposure-history diversity was restricted by having few donors.

Concerning this clone itself: Its specificity is not known.

Original methodology: ImmunoSEQ yielded junction-only sequences lacking quality scores, so filtering differed. Produced via immunoSEQ multiplex PCR; TCRdb's table is partial and in-frame only. Clone size and the V and J calls come from that table; the DNA yielded D and trimming. The sample holds about 470,000 clones, 70% to 80% seen once. Germline CDR1 reads SGHAT; CDR2 reads FQNNGV. The CDR3 has 16 amino acids. Unmatched junction bases numbered 6, after V lost 5 bases and J lost 4 bases. This receptor was taken from a woman aged 40 to 55 in good health. Some clones in this sample may be carry-over from other donors' samples. Specimen: PBMCs. This chain uses TRBV11-2 with TRBJ2-3; 13 bases are shared with TRBD2. The CDR3 loop reads CASSPVGLAGPDTQYF. The DNA of the CDR3 is TGTGCCAGCAGCCCCGTGGGACTAGCGGGACCAGATACGCAGTATTTT.